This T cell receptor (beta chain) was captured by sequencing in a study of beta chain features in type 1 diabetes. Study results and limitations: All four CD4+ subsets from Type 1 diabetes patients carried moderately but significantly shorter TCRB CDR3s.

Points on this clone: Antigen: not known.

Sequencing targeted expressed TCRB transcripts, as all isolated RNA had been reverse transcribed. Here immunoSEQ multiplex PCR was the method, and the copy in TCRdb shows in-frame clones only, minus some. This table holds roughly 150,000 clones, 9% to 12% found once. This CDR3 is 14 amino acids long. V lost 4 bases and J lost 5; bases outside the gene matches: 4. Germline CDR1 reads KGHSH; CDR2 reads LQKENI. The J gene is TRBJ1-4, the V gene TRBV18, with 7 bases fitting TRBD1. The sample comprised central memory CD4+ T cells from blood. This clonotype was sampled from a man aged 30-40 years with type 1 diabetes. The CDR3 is CASSQGAENEKLFF. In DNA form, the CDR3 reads TGTGCCAGCTCACAGGGGGCCGAAAATGAAAAACTGTTTTTT.